The 8 T cell receptor beta chains reported below all come from one sample, sequenced in a study of blood T cell repertoires in COVID-19 (dated by TCRdb to the early 2020s). Library preparation was by the immunoSEQ multiplex PCR assay. The immuneACCESS repertoire file appears here via TCRdb, limited to in-frame rearrangements. These files lack a portion of the clones; in checked studies, under half of the deficit traces to unresolved V genes, and the cause of the others is not known. This sample is represented by 240,000 or so clones; about 86% of them were singletons. Together, the top ten hold more than 8% of the sample. The sample taken for sequencing was peripheral blood. Receptors were obtained from a woman older than 75 with acute or convalescent COVID-19.

The chain carries TRBV11-2 and TRBJ2-5; 7 bases are shared with TRBD2. CDR1 is SGHAT and CDR2 is FQNNGV in the germline V gene. V gave up 3 bases and J gave up 7 bases; unmatched junction bases: 14. There are 16 residues in the CDR3. CDR3 sequence reads: CASSFPRGFRYGTQYF. CDR3 nucleotide sequence: TGTGCCAGCAGCTTCCCGCGGGGGTTTCGGTATGGGACCCAGTACTTC.

V is TRBV6-5 and J is TRBJ1-5, with TRBD1 matching 8 bases. CDR1 and CDR2 from the germline V gene are MNHEY and SVGAGI. The CDR3 length is 16 residues. The junction had 9 bases not matched to a gene; V was cut back by 4 bases and J by 4 bases. CDR3 loop: CASSSHGQGRNQPQHF. DNA of the CDR3: TGTGCCAGCAGTTCCCATGGACAGGGCCGAAATCAGCCCCAGCATTTT.

The V and J genes are TRBV5-1 and TRBJ2-7, with 9 positions matching TRBD2. J was trimmed by 5 bases and V by 1 base; bases with no gene match: 19. CDR1 is SGHRS and CDR2 is YFSETQ in the germline V gene. CDR3 length: 19 residues. The CDR3 coding sequence is TGCGCCAGCAGCTTGAATCCGTCACTGCGGGGGGGCCCGTCCAACGAGCAGTACTTC. It specifies CASSLNPSLRGGPSNEQYF.

This clone was detected only a few times. The chain joins TRBV5-6 to TRBJ2-1; the match to TRBD2 covers 12 bases. Germline CDR1 SGHDT, CDR2 YYEEEE. The V segment lost 1 base and the J segment 7 bases; nucleotides outside the gene matches: 3. The CDR3 length is 15 residues. The CDR3 sequence is CASSLRLAGGNEQFF. In DNA, the CDR3 is TGTGCCAGCAGCTTGCGGCTAGCGGGGGGGAATGAGCAGTTCTTC. The full variable domain, in which reference TRBV5-6 and TRBJ2-1 provide the parts outside the CDR3, is DAGVTQSPTHLIKTRGQQVTLRCSPKSGHDTVSWYQQALGQGPQFIFQYYEEEERQRGNFPDRFSGHQFPNYSSELNVNALLLGDSALYLCASSLRLAGGNEQFFGPGTRLTVL.

The count of this clone is one. The J gene is TRBJ2-1, the V gene TRBV12-3 or TRBV12-4; D is ambiguous. The CDR3 is made up of 13 amino acids. The ends were cut back, 4 bases at V and 5 bases at J, with 9 bases in the middle. CDR3 region: CASSSDGHNEQFF. CDR3 bases: TGTGCCAGCAGTTCCGATGGGCACAATGAGCAGTTCTTC.

This chain uses TRBV29-1 with TRBJ2-3; maybe TRBD1 (6 bases). The CDR3 runs 17 residues. Per germline, CDR1 SQVTM and CDR2 ANQGSEA. Trimming removed 1 base from V and 1 base from J, with 18 bases in between. The CDR3 loop is CSVEGLRGSLGTDTQYF. DNA for the CDR3: TGCAGCGTTGAAGGCCTCAGGGGTAGCCTTGGCACAGATACGCAGTATTTT.

The gene calls are TRBV28 and TRBJ2-7; D perhaps matches TRBD2 (6 bases). Germline assignment: CDR1 MDHEN and CDR2 SYDVKM. This CDR3 has 15 residues. Trimming shortened V by 6 bases and J by 2 bases, and 17 bases separated the two germline ends. CDR3 bases: TGTGCCAGCAGCCAGCATGGGGGAGGAACCTACGAGCAGTACTTC. Amino acid sequence: CASSQHGGGTYEQYF. The complete variable domain, with remaining parts taken from reference TRBV28 and TRBJ2-7, reads DVKVTQSSRYLVKRTGEKVFLECVQDMDHENMFWYRQDPGLGLRLIYFSYDVKMKEKGDIPEGYSVSREKKERFSLILESASTNQTSMYLCASSQHGGGTYEQYFGPGTRLTVT.

This chain uses TRBV2 with TRBJ2-7; tentative D call: TRBD1 (6 bases). V shed 4 bases and J shed 5 bases, with 12 bases lying between them. CDR3 length: 13 residues. CDR1 is SNHLY and CDR2 is FYNNEI in the germline V gene. The CDR3 nucleotides are TGTGCCAGCAGTGTTCAGGGGATCCACGAGCAGTACTTC. Protein sequence: CASSVQGIHEQYF.